This paragraph reports one TCR beta chain. Its antigen is not known. Germline V gene sequence: CDR1 GTSNPN, CDR2 SVGIG (reference sequence). Trimming removed 0 bases from V and 1 base from J; junction bases left unmatched: 16. The CDR3 is 19 amino acids. This sample is part of a study of cytomegalovirus exposure and HLA in healthy donors. Whole-study findings and limits: The majority of TCR sequences were rare, yet some public TCRs appeared in many donors. In a later analysis, a missense DCLRE1C variant was linked to TCR beta V- and J-gene trimming.

The PCR contained 60 Vbeta and 13 Jbeta primers. This table comes from immunoSEQ multiplex PCR, and its TCRdb copy is limited to in-frame clones, with some not included. The table has some 130,000 clones, around 80% seen once. The sample comprised PBMCs. The chain employs TRBV30 and TRBJ2-3; 7 nucleotides align to TRBD2. The source of this sequence is a woman in her forties or fifties in good health and CMV-seronegative. The CDR3 spells CAWSVSREAPRLGTDTQYF. In DNA form, the CDR3 reads TGTGCCTGGAGTGTGTCACGGGAGGCCCCAAGACTGGGCACAGATACGCAGTATTTT.